Presented here are 26 T cell receptor beta chains from one specimen sequenced in a study of technical replicates of blood from a few donors (dated by TCRdb to 2017 to 2019). To prepare the library, the immunoSEQ multiplex PCR assay was applied. Drawn from immuneACCESS, this table holds only the in-frame rearrangements with V and J called that TCRdb kept. Clones are partly lost; checked studies trace under half to an unresolved V gene and leave the rest unexplained. Within this sample are approximately 17,000 clones, with around 86% of them counted one time only. Clones ranked in the top ten supply 11% of the sample. Sequenced sample: PBMCs. These receptors originate from a human donor in good health.

This clone was observed a few times. V usage is TRBV9 and J usage is TRBJ1-4, with 8 positions matching TRBD1. With 4 bases clipped from V and 4 bases from J, the junction kept 6 bases outside the gene matches. This CDR3 spans 15 amino acids. Germline loops: CDR1 SGDLS, CDR2 YYNGEE. CDR3 amino acids: CASSSETGVNEKLFF. DNA for the CDR3: TGTGCCAGCAGCTCAGAGACAGGGGTTAATGAAAAACTGTTTTTT.

The rearrangement uses TRBV18 and TRBJ2-1; TRBD2 matches at 13 bases. Germline loops: CDR1 KGHSH, CDR2 LQKENI. V gave up 3 bases and J gave up 1 base; unmatched junction bases: 9. This CDR3 contains 19 residues. CDR3 in DNA: TGTGCCAGCTCACCCCCGAGGACTAGCGGGAGTTTTTCCTACAATGAGCAGTTCTTC. Its protein product is CASSPPRTSGSFSYNEQFF.

V is TRBV19 and J is TRBJ2-1; unclear D gene. CDR3 length: 13 residues. V gave up 2 bases and J gave up 5 bases, with 7 bases separating them. CDR1 is LNHDA and CDR2 is SQIVND in the germline V gene (reference sequence). CDR3 sequence (DNA): TGTGCCAGTAGTATAAGTCAGAACAATGAGCAGTTCTTC. This gives the protein CASSISQNNEQFF.

V and J are TRBV29-1 and TRBJ1-1, with D hard to call. CDR1 is SQVTM and CDR2 is ANQGSEA in the germline V gene. This CDR3 is 15 amino acids long. Trimming removed 7 bases from V and 1 base from J, with 19 bases in between. CDR3 amino acids: CSARVSSLENTEAFF. The CDR3 DNA is TGCAGCGCCCGGGTTAGCAGCCTAGAGAACACTGAAGCTTTCTTT.

The chain uses TRBV27 and TRBJ2-5, with 13 positions matching TRBD2. V lost 8 bases to trimming and J lost 3 bases; unmatched junction nucleotides: 6. Germline assignment: CDR1 MNHEY and CDR2 SMNVEV (reference sequence). This CDR3 is 15 amino acids long. CDR3 amino acids: CASGGLAGVKETQYF. The CDR3 nucleotides read TGTGCCAGCGGAGGACTAGCGGGAGTGAAAGAGACCCAGTACTTC.

The rearrangement links TRBV7-8 to TRBJ1-1; D ambiguous. Looked up from germline, CDR1 is SGHVS and CDR2 is FQNEAQ. This CDR3 is 15 amino acids long. Trimming took off 2 bases at V and 6 bases at J, with 16 bases between the two ends. CDR3 in amino acids: CASSLLSWAKAEAFF. CDR3 bases: TGTGCCAGCAGCTTACTTTCGTGGGCAAAGGCTGAAGCTTTCTTT.

The sample holds a few counts of this clone. The V call is TRBV6-6, the J call TRBJ1-5; TRBD1 aligns across 7 bases. CDR3 size: 16 residues. From germline, CDR1 is MNHNY and CDR2 SVGAGI (reference sequence). Unmatched junction bases numbered 11, after V lost 6 bases and J lost 3 bases. The CDR3 sequence: CASREIGTANNQPQHF. In nucleotides, the CDR3 is TGTGCCAGCAGGGAAATCGGGACAGCTAACAATCAGCCCCAGCATTTT.

Written as DNA, the CDR3 is TGTGCCTGGAAAGTGAAGGGGATGGACAATCAGCCCCAGCATTTT. This translates into CAWKVKGMDNQPQHF. The V call is TRBV30, the J call TRBJ1-5; possibly TRBD1 for D (5 bases). Trimming pared 4 bases from V and 3 bases from J, leaving 16 bases between. This CDR3 comprises 15 residues. Germline V gene lookup returns CDR1 GTSNPN and CDR2 SVGIG (reference sequence).

The chain employs TRBV5-1 and TRBJ2-1; TRBD2 matches at 12 bases. This CDR3 has 17 residues. From germline, CDR1 is SGHRS and CDR2 YFSETQ. With V trimmed by 4 bases and J by 3 bases, 8 bases remained unmatched. The chain's CDR3 is CASSRRLAGDYYNEQFF. CDR3 nucleotide sequence: TGCGCCAGCAGCCGCCGACTAGCGGGAGATTACTACAATGAGCAGTTCTTC.

V is TRBV5-1 and J is TRBJ2-7, with TRBD1 identical over 9 bases. The CDR3 is 15 residues long. V shed 4 bases, J shed 1 base, and the junction held 6 bases outside the gene matches. Per the germline V gene, CDR1 is SGHRS and CDR2 is YFSETQ. The CDR3 loop is CASSRGQGSSYEQYF. CDR3 bases: TGCGCCAGCAGCCGTGGACAGGGGAGTTCCTACGAGCAGTACTTC.

This chain joins TRBV28 and TRBJ2-7; D might be TRBD1 (5 bases). The CDR3 has 12 residues. Trimming left V 10 bases short and J 0 bases short, with 10 bases between. CDR1 is MDHEN, CDR2 SYDVKM, per germline. The CDR3 loop reads CATQDNSYEQYF. In DNA, the CDR3 is TGTGCCACCCAGGACAACTCCTACGAGCAGTACTTC.

V usage is TRBV28 and J usage is TRBJ1-2; D uncertain. V lost 7 bases, J lost 0 bases, and 15 bases lay in between. CDR3 size: 15 residues. CDR1 is MDHEN, CDR2 SYDVKM, per germline. CDR3 sequence: CASTADVISNYGYTF. CDR3 sequence (DNA): TGTGCCAGCACAGCGGACGTTATATCTAACTATGGCTACACCTTC.

This clone was seen a single time. The chain recombines TRBV28 with TRBJ2-7; D might be TRBD2 (6 bases). CDR1 and CDR2 (germline): MDHEN, SYDVKM. V lost 6 bases and J 3 bases, leaving 15 bases between the germline ends. The CDR3 totals 14 residues. This chain's CDR3 is CASSLGLPHYEQYF. CDR3 nucleotide sequence: TGTGCCAGCAGCCTGGGACTCCCCCACTACGAGCAGTACTTC.

Of note for this clone: At one of its ends the junction is not consistent with the germline gene, which may arise from a read error. Other DNA sequences in the sample encode the same CDR3. V and J are TRBV6-5 and TRBJ2-5, with D perhaps matching TRBD2 (6 bases). Germline V lookup: CDR1 MNHEY, CDR2 SVGAGI. This CDR3 contains 11 residues. The DNA for the CDR3 is TGTGCCAGCACTTACGGGAGAACCCAGTACTTC. This sequence encodes CASTYGRTQYF.

This chain connects TRBV30 to TRBJ2-7, with a tentative D call TRBD2 (5 bases). Germline CDR1 and CDR2: GTSNPN and SVGIG (reference sequence). The CDR3 extends over 11 amino acids. The germline V and J ends were trimmed by 4 bases and 9 bases, with 13 bases remaining between them. The CDR3 nucleotides are TGTGCCTGGACCCTGGGGAGTCGGCAGTACTTC. It specifies CAWTLGSRQYF. The full variable domain, completed using reference TRBV30 and TRBJ2-7, is SQTIHQWPATLVQPVGSPLSLECTVEGTSNPNLYWYRQAAGRGLQLLFYSVGIGQISSEVPQNLSASRPQDRQFILSSKKLLLSDSGFYLCAWTLGSRQYFGPGTRLTVT.

The CDR3 DNA sequence: TGTGCCAGCAGTGATCTAGCGGGAGGGGAGGATGAGCAGTTCTTC. Protein: CASSDLAGGEDEQFF. The chain couples TRBV6-4 to TRBJ2-1; 12 bases align to TRBD2. CDR1 and CDR2 from the germline V gene are MRHNA and SNTAGT. The CDR3 runs to 15 residues. V lost 3 bases to trimming and J lost 8 bases; unmatched junction nucleotides: 5.

The gene calls are TRBV14 and TRBJ1-2; 8 bases are a match to TRBD1. The CDR3 extends over 13 amino acids. Germline V lookup: CDR1 SGHDN, CDR2 FVKESK. Trimming took 5 bases from V and 8 from J; bases not matched to a gene: 7. The CDR3 DNA sequence: TGTGCCAGCAGCGAGGACAGGGTTGAGGGCTACACCTTC. It encodes CASSEDRVEGYTF. Variable domain in full (rest from reference TRBV14 and TRBJ1-2): EAGVTQFPSHSVIEKGQTVTLRCDPISGHDNLYWYRRVMGKEIKFLLHFVKESKQDESGMPNNRFLAERTGGTYSTLKVQPAELEDSGVYFCASSEDRVEGYTFGSGTRLTVV.

This chain links TRBV5-6 with TRBJ1-1; TRBD1 matches at 7 bases. The V segment lost 2 bases and the J segment 5 bases; nucleotides outside the gene matches: 6. The CDR3 runs 14 residues. Germline V gene lookup returns CDR1 SGHDT and CDR2 YYEEEE. CDR3 bases: TGTGCCAGCAGCTTTCCCGACAGGGCTACTGAAGCTTTCTTT. The encoded protein is CASSFPDRATEAFF.

The chain couples TRBV5-1 to TRBJ2-5, with a weak D call TRBD2 (6 bases). The CDR3 loop spans 15 amino acids. Trimming pared 4 bases from V and 3 bases from J, leaving 16 bases between. Germline assignment: CDR1 SGHRS and CDR2 YFSETQ. The CDR3 is CASSPGVTAEETQYF. The CDR3 bases are TGCGCCAGCAGCCCGGGGGTAACAGCAGAAGAGACCCAGTACTTC. Full variable domain (rest looked up from reference TRBV5-1 and TRBJ2-5): KAGVTQTPRYLIKTRGQQVTLSCSPISGHRSVSWYQQTPGQGLQFLFEYFSETQRNKGNFPGRFSGRQFSNSRSEMNVSTLELGDSALYLCASSPGVTAEETQYFGPGTRLLVL.

The chain joins TRBV5-4 to TRBJ2-3; 9 bases fit TRBD2. Per the germline V gene, CDR1 is SGHNT and CDR2 is YYREEE (reference sequence). The CDR3 contains 15 residues. V lost 4 bases and J lost 4; bases outside the gene matches: 7. CDR3 coding DNA: TGTGCCAGCAGCCCTAGCGGGATTGATGCAGATACGCAGTATTTT. It translates to CASSPSGIDADTQYF.

The chain couples TRBV11-2 to TRBJ2-1; D might be TRBD2 (6 bases). This CDR3 comprises 14 residues. Trimming took 5 bases from V and 12 from J, leaving 20 bases between them. Germline lookup yields CDR1 SGHAT and CDR2 FQNNGV. The CDR3 bases are TGTGCCAGCAGCAGATCGGGAGCCGCCGCGGGGCAGTTCTTC. Protein: CASSRSGAAAGQFF.

This clone was counted only a few times. The chain employs TRBV5-6 and TRBJ2-7; 7 nucleotides line up with TRBD1. V shed 4 bases, J shed 0 bases, and the junction held 4 bases outside the gene matches. This CDR3 has 14 amino acids. Germline CDR1 is SGHDT and CDR2 is YYEEEE. Here the CDR3 reads CASSKGQPSYEQYF. In DNA, the CDR3 is TGTGCCAGCAGCAAGGGACAGCCCTCCTACGAGCAGTACTTC.

The V call is TRBV5-1, the J call TRBJ2-3; D is possibly TRBD1 (6 bases). The V gene lost 5 bases and the J gene lost 1 base, with 8 bases spanning the gap. The CDR3 loop spans 13 amino acids. Germline values: CDR1 SGHRS, CDR2 YFSETQ. As DNA, the CDR3 is TGCGCCAGCAGGGGGGCCGGCACAGATACGCAGTATTTT. Translated: CASRGAGTDTQYF.

In its sample, this clone ranks as medium-sized. The V gene is TRBV7-2, the J gene TRBJ2-7, with a tentative D call TRBD1 (6 bases). From germline, CDR1 is SGHTA and CDR2 FQGNSA. Trimming pared 5 bases from V and 3 bases from J, leaving 8 bases between. The CDR3 spans 12 residues. Written as DNA, the CDR3 is TGTGCCAGCAGCCAAGGGGGCTACGAGCAGTACTTC. It encodes CASSQGGYEQYF.

The rearrangement uses TRBV5-1 and TRBJ2-7; possible D gene TRBD2, 6 bases. Trimming removed 4 bases from V and 5 bases from J, with 16 bases in between. The CDR3 runs 14 residues. Per germline, CDR1 SGHRS and CDR2 YFSETQ. The CDR3 bases are TGCGCCAGCAGCGACCGGGACTCGTCGAACGAGCAGTACTTC. This sequence encodes CASSDRDSSNEQYF. Full variable domain (remainder filled in from reference TRBV5-1 and TRBJ2-7): KAGVTQTPRYLIKTRGQQVTLSCSPISGHRSVSWYQQTPGQGLQFLFEYFSETQRNKGNFPGRFSGRQFSNSRSEMNVSTLELGDSALYLCASSDRDSSNEQYFGPGTRLTVT.

In its sample, this clone was seen once. The chain links TRBV14 to TRBJ2-1, with TRBD2 matching over 10 bases. The CDR3 totals 16 residues. V shed 4 bases and J 4 bases; nucleotides not matched to a gene: 7. CDR1 SGHDN and CDR2 FVKESK come from the germline V gene. The CDR3 sequence: CASSPLGLAPYNEQFF. The DNA for the CDR3 is TGTGCCAGCAGCCCCTTGGGACTAGCGCCATACAATGAGCAGTTCTTC.